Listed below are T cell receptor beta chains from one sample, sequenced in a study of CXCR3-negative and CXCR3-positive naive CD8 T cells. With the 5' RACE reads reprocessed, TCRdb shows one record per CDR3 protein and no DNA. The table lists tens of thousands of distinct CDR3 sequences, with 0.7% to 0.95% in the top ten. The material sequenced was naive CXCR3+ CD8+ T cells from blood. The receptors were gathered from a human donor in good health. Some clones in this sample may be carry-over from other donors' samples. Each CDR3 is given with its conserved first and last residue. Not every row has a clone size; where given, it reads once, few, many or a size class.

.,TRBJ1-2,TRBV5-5,CASSPRQDPAYYGYTF
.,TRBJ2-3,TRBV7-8,CASSSWDRVTDTQYF
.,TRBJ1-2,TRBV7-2,CASSLVQTEANYGYTF
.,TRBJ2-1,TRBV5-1,CASSPAGMFGVEQFF
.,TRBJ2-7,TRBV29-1,CSVEDTTGGYEQYF
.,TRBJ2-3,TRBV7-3,CASSLMGTSGSSTDTQYF
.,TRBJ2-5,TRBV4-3,CASSQDSVGMATQYF
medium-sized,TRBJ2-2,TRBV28,CASSYTSASGELFF
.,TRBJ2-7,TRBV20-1,CSAFLRDRGAYEQYF
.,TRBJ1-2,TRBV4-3,CASSQFRRTGYGYTF
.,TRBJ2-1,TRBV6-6,CASSLAATGTYNEQFF
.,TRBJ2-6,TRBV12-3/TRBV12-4,CASSLRDIGSGANVLTF
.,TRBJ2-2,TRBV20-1,CSAIGRRGSNTGELFF
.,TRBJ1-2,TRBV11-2,CASSSRGSNYGYTF
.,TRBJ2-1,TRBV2,CASSNYRDRSYNEQFF
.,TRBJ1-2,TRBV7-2,CASSWGQGDYGYTF
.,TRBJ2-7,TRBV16,CASSQSPYEQYF
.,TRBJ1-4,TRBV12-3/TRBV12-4,CASSSQLTGGKLFF
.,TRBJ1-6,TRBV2,CAILAVSSYNSPLHF
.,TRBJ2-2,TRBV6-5,CASSYRGSGELFF
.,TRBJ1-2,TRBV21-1,CASSKRRSWGCGYTF
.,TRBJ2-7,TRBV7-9,CASSSTGAVYEQYF
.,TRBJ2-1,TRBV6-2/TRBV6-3,CASSWTSSYNEQFF
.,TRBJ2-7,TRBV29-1,CSVGDRTSSYEQYF
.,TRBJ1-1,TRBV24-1,CATSDPGENTEAFF
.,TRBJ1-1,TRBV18,CASSPRDRVLHSWNTEAFF
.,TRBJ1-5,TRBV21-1,CASRTMHRQPQHF
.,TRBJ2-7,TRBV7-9,CASSGRDRAYEQYF
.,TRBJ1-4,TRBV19,CASKEGWKEKLFF
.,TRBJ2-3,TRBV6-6,CASRTVGETDTQYF
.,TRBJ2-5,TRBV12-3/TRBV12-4,CASTLSPEKTQYF
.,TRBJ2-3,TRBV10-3,CAIRGTSGGHTDTQYF
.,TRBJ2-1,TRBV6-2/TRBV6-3,CASTSRVDRGTYNEQSF